A selection of T cell receptor beta chains follows, all from one sample in a study of blood T cell repertoires in COVID-19. Assay: immunoSEQ multiplex PCR; the TCRdb copy retains only in-frame clones and omits some. This repertoire shows 250,000 or so clones, roughly 84% found once; its top ten account for 1.5%. Sequenced: peripheral blood. The receptors shown here come from a middle-aged woman who had recovered from COVID-19. The CDR3 runs from the conserved cysteine through the conserved F or W. Fields, in order: J gene, clone size, V gene, D gene, CDR3 DNA, CDR3 protein. A D gene is named only where the DNA matches it firmly. The size of a clone is reported for some rows only, either as once, few or many, or as a class for expanded clones.

j_gene: TRBJ2-7
abundance: .
v_gene: TRBV10-2
d_gene: TRBD1
CDR3nt: TGCGCCAGCAGTGAGCCGGGACAGGGGTTCTACGAGCAGTACTTC
CDR3aa: CASSEPGQGFYEQYF

j_gene: TRBJ2-1
abundance: .
v_gene: TRBV11-3
d_gene: TRBD2
CDR3nt: TGTGCCAGCAGCGACCTAGCGGCCCGCTCCTACAATGAGCAGTTCTTC
CDR3aa: CASSDLAARSYNEQFF

j_gene: TRBJ2-1
abundance: .
v_gene: TRBV6-4
d_gene: TRBD1
CDR3nt: TGTGCCAGCAGTGAACAGTGGACAGGTCGCAATGAGCAGTTCTTC
CDR3aa: CASSEQWTGRNEQFF

j_gene: TRBJ1-5
abundance: .
v_gene: TRBV24-1
d_gene: .
CDR3nt: TGTGCCACCAGCAACGCAGGGGATCAGCCCCAGCATTTT
CDR3aa: CATSNAGDQPQHF

j_gene: TRBJ1-4
abundance: .
v_gene: TRBV30
d_gene: TRBD1
CDR3nt: TGTGCCTGGAGGCTACAGGGGGGGGGTGAAAAACTGTTTTTT
CDR3aa: CAWRLQGGGEKLFF

j_gene: TRBJ2-2
abundance: .
v_gene: TRBV19
d_gene: TRBD2
CDR3nt: TGTGCCAGTAGTAAGGGACTAGCGGGGAGAAGGGGCACCGGGGAGCTGTTTTTT
CDR3aa: CASSKGLAGRRGTGELFF

j_gene: TRBJ2-5
abundance: .
v_gene: TRBV6-6
d_gene: .
CDR3nt: TGTGCCAGCAGTCCTCCGGGTACTCTACAAACCCAGTACTTC
CDR3aa: CASSPPGTLQTQYF

j_gene: TRBJ1-4
abundance: .
v_gene: TRBV28
d_gene: .
CDR3nt: TGTGCCAGCAGTCCCCGACAGGCTAATGAAAAACTGTTTTTT
CDR3aa: CASSPRQANEKLFF

j_gene: TRBJ1-2
abundance: .
v_gene: TRBV2
d_gene: TRBD1
CDR3nt: TGTGCCAGCAGACGGACAGGGGTTATAGCTAACTATGGCTACACCTTC
CDR3aa: CASRRTGVIANYGYTF

j_gene: TRBJ2-7
abundance: .
v_gene: TRBV11-2
d_gene: .
CDR3nt: TGTGCCAGCAGCTTAGTGGCAGGGCGAGGCGAGCAGTACTTC
CDR3aa: CASSLVAGRGEQYF

j_gene: TRBJ1-1
abundance: .
v_gene: TRBV5-1
d_gene: .
CDR3nt: TGCGCCAGCAGCCCAGGGTTTATCGACACTGAAGCTTTCTTT
CDR3aa: CASSPGFIDTEAFF

j_gene: TRBJ2-3
abundance: once
v_gene: TRBV9
d_gene: .
CDR3nt: TGTGCCAGCAGCCCCAGACTGATTAGCACAGATACGCAGTATTTT
CDR3aa: CASSPRLISTDTQYF

j_gene: TRBJ1-6
abundance: .
v_gene: TRBV28
d_gene: TRBD1
CDR3nt: TGTGCCAGCAGCAACAGGGGCTATAATTCACCCCTCCACTTT
CDR3aa: CASSNRGYNSPLHF

j_gene: TRBJ2-5
abundance: .
v_gene: TRBV11-2
d_gene: TRBD2
CDR3nt: TGTGCCAGCAGCCGATGGACTAGCGGGGGGCGGGAGACCCAGTACTTC
CDR3aa: CASSRWTSGGRETQYF

j_gene: TRBJ2-6
abundance: .
v_gene: TRBV28
d_gene: .
CDR3nt: TGTGCCAGCAGTTTAGGGGGGTCTGGGGCCAACGTCCTGACTTTC
CDR3aa: CASSLGGSGANVLTF

j_gene: TRBJ2-3
abundance: .
v_gene: TRBV11-3
d_gene: .
CDR3nt: TGTGCCAGCAGCTTAGTACGGGGGAGCACAGATACGCAGTATTTT
CDR3aa: CASSLVRGSTDTQYF

j_gene: TRBJ2-7
abundance: .
v_gene: TRBV27
d_gene: .
CDR3nt: TGTGCCAGCAGTATCATGGGTGGGCAGGGGTTTTCCTACGAGCAGTACTTC
CDR3aa: CASSIMGGQGFSYEQYF

j_gene: TRBJ2-2
abundance: .
v_gene: TRBV6-5
d_gene: .
CDR3nt: TGTGCCAGCAGTTCAACTAGGACCGGGGAGCTGTTTTTT
CDR3aa: CASSSTRTGELFF

j_gene: TRBJ2-1
abundance: .
v_gene: TRBV5-1
d_gene: .
CDR3nt: TGCGCCAGCAGAAAGCAGGGTTCCAACAATGAGCAGTTCTTC
CDR3aa: CASRKQGSNNEQFF

j_gene: TRBJ1-2
abundance: .
v_gene: TRBV29-1
d_gene: TRBD1
CDR3nt: TGCACTACATCGGGGGGGACAGGGGATAACTATGGCTACACCTTC
CDR3aa: CTTSGGTGDNYGYTF

j_gene: TRBJ2-7
abundance: .
v_gene: TRBV6-5
d_gene: .
CDR3nt: TGTGCCAGCAGTTACTCCGGGGACGGGAGCTCCTACGAGCAGTACTTC
CDR3aa: CASSYSGDGSSYEQYF

j_gene: TRBJ2-5
abundance: .
v_gene: TRBV5-1
d_gene: .
CDR3nt: TGCGCCAGCAGCCCGCCGGGAACCCATCAAGAGACCCAGTACTTC
CDR3aa: CASSPPGTHQETQYF

j_gene: TRBJ1-6
abundance: few
v_gene: TRBV9
d_gene: .
CDR3nt: TGTGCCAGCAGCGTAGGAATTTCGAGCTCCTATAATTCACCCCTCCACTTT
CDR3aa: CASSVGISSSYNSPLHF

j_gene: TRBJ2-1
abundance: .
v_gene: TRBV19
d_gene: TRBD1
CDR3nt: TGTGCCAGCCGACAGGGGGCGAATCGAGGCTCCTACAATGAGCAGTTCTTC
CDR3aa: CASRQGANRGSYNEQFF

j_gene: TRBJ1-5
abundance: once
v_gene: TRBV9
d_gene: TRBD1
CDR3nt: TGTGCCAGCAGTTCCAGGACAGGGGACAATCAGCCCCAGCATTTT
CDR3aa: CASSSRTGDNQPQHF

j_gene: TRBJ2-5
abundance: .
v_gene: TRBV10-3
d_gene: .
CDR3nt: TGTGCCATCAGTGAGGGCAGGGGACAAGAGACCCAGTACTTC
CDR3aa: CAISEGRGQETQYF

j_gene: TRBJ1-5
abundance: .
v_gene: TRBV30
d_gene: .
CDR3nt: TGTGCCTGGAGCGCAAAGGGGCAGCCCCAGCATTTT
CDR3aa: CAWSAKGQPQHF

j_gene: TRBJ1-4
abundance: .
v_gene: TRBV3-1/TRBV3-2
d_gene: .
CDR3nt: TGTGCCAGCAGCCCGGACAGTTTTAATGAAAAACTGTTTTTT
CDR3aa: CASSPDSFNEKLFF

j_gene: TRBJ1-4
abundance: once
v_gene: TRBV28
d_gene: .
CDR3nt: TGTGCCAGCAGTTTAGGGCTTTACAATGAAAAACTGTTTTTT
CDR3aa: CASSLGLYNEKLFF

j_gene: TRBJ1-3
abundance: .
v_gene: TRBV11-3
d_gene: .
CDR3nt: TGTGCCAGCAGCTCGGTAACTGGAAACACCATATATTTT
CDR3aa: CASSSVTGNTIYF

j_gene: TRBJ1-2
abundance: .
v_gene: TRBV19
d_gene: TRBD1
CDR3nt: TGTGCCAGTAGAGGGACAGGGTACTATGGCTACACCTTC
CDR3aa: CASRGTGYYGYTF

j_gene: TRBJ2-7
abundance: .
v_gene: TRBV30
d_gene: TRBD1
CDR3nt: TGTGCCTGGAGTGTTTGGACAGGGAGCTACGAGCAGTACTTC
CDR3aa: CAWSVWTGSYEQYF

j_gene: TRBJ1-5
abundance: .
v_gene: TRBV2
d_gene: TRBD1
CDR3nt: TGTGCCAGCAGCACGGGACAGGGGATCGGTCAGCCCCAGCATTTT
CDR3aa: CASSTGQGIGQPQHF

j_gene: TRBJ1-6
abundance: .
v_gene: TRBV11-2
d_gene: .
CDR3nt: TGTGCCAGCAGCTTAGTCGAGTATTCACCCCTCCACTTT
CDR3aa: CASSLVEYSPLHF

j_gene: TRBJ2-1
abundance: .
v_gene: TRBV24-1
d_gene: .
CDR3nt: TGTGCCACCAGTGCTTTGGGGAGGGGGGCCTACAATGAGCAGTTCTTC
CDR3aa: CATSALGRGAYNEQFF

j_gene: TRBJ1-5
abundance: .
v_gene: TRBV6-1
d_gene: .
CDR3nt: TGTGCCAGCAGTGAACTCCTCAATCAGCCCCAGCATTTT
CDR3aa: CASSELLNQPQHF

j_gene: TRBJ2-5
abundance: .
v_gene: TRBV2
d_gene: TRBD1
CDR3nt: TGTGCCAGCAGCGGGGACAGAGGGTTGGAGACCCAGTACTTC
CDR3aa: CASSGDRGLETQYF